This T cell receptor (beta chain) was captured by sequencing in a study of blood T cell repertoires in COVID-19. Original processing notes: Quantification of nucleated cells was approximated via reference gene primer amplification. Generated by immunoSEQ multiplex PCR, the TCRdb table keeps only in-frame clones and is missing some. V and J calls and clone size are as listed in that table; D and trimming were resolved from the DNA. This repertoire shows approximately 380,000 clones, 70% to 90% found once; its top ten account for approximately 1.2%. Germline assignment: CDR1 MNHNS and CDR2 SASEGT. CDR3 length: 14 amino acids. The V end lost 0 bases, the J end lost 5 bases, and 10 bases lay between the germline ends.

This chain joins TRBV6-1 and TRBJ1-1; D perhaps matches TRBD1 (5 bases). The receptor comes from a woman between 18 and 30 years old who had recovered from COVID-19. Sequencing input: PBMCs or T cells enriched from blood (not recorded which). The DNA for the CDR3 is TGTGCCAGCAGTGAAGCGTGGGGGGAAACTGAAGCTTTCTTT. This encodes CASSEAWGETEAFF.